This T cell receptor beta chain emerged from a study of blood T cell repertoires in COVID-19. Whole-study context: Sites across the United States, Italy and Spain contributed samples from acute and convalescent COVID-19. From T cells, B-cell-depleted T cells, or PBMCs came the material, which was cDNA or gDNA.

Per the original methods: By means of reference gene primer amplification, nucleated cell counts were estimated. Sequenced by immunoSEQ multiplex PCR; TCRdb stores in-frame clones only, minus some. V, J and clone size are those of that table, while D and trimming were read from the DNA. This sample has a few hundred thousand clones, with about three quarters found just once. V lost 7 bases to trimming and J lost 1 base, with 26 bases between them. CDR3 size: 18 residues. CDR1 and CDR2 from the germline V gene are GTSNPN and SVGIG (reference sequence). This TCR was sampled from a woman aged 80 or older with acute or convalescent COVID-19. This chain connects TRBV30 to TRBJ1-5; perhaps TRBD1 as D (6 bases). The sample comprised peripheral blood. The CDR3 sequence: CAYRKGEMGIVSNQPQHF. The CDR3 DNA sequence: TGTGCCTACCGAAAGGGGGAGATGGGAATCGTGAGCAATCAGCCCCAGCATTTT.